The 16 T cell receptor beta chains listed next were all sequenced from one sample in a study of cytotoxic CD8 clonotypes in ibrutinib-treated CLL (dated by TCRdb to the early 2020s). Interpreted using the paper, the time point label stands for: 20 to 25 months on ibrutinib. The method was the immunoSEQ multiplex PCR assay. Here the immuneACCESS table is served through TCRdb, limited to in-frame sequences with V and J called. Missing clones are a known gap in these copies; in checked studies unresolved V genes cover under half, and the rest lacks a known reason. Across this sample there are roughly 110,000 clones, with 58% seen only once. The ten largest clones add up to around a third of the sample. The source was PBMCs, collected after 24 months of ibrutinib treatment. These receptors all come from a human donor with chronic lymphocytic leukemia.

This chain links TRBV7-3 with TRBJ2-3; D remains ambiguous. The V gene lost 5 bases and the J gene lost 0 bases, with 6 bases spanning the gap. The length of the CDR3 is 13 residues. Germline CDR1 SGHTA, CDR2 FQGTGA. The CDR3 loop reads CASSPFSTDTQYF. CDR3 nucleotide sequence: TGTGCCAGCAGCCCATTTAGCACAGATACGCAGTATTTT.

The genes are TRBV29-1 and TRBJ1-1, with 7 bases that match TRBD1. The CDR3 runs to 13 residues. Germline CDR1 is SQVTM and CDR2 is ANQGSEA. The junction had 8 bases not matched to a gene; V was cut back by 6 bases and J by 4 bases. This CDR3 is CSVTRGFGTEAFF. The CDR3 nucleotides are TGCAGCGTCACCAGGGGGTTCGGCACTGAAGCTTTCTTT.

The chain recombines TRBV7-9 with TRBJ1-1, with D unclear. The V gene lost 5 bases and the J gene lost 1 base, with 8 bases spanning the gap. The CDR3 runs to 13 residues. The germline V gene has CDR1 SEHNR and CDR2 FQNEAQ (reference sequence). CDR3 sequence: CASSPTRNTEAFF. CDR3 DNA: TGTGCCAGCAGCCCGACCAGGAACACTGAAGCTTTCTTT.

The chain couples TRBV5-6 to TRBJ2-2; possible D gene TRBD1, 5 bases. Trimming took off 5 bases at V and 4 bases at J, with 15 bases between the two ends. This CDR3 region has 15 residues. Per germline, CDR1 SGHDT and CDR2 YYEEEE. CDR3 coding DNA: TGTGCCAGCAGTTTTCCAAGACAGACCACCGGGGAGCTGTTTTTT. Protein product: CASSFPRQTTGELFF.

The chain recombines TRBV5-1 with TRBJ1-4; D is unclear. The CDR3 extends over 14 amino acids. The germline V gene encodes CDR1 SGHRS and CDR2 YFSETQ. V lost 3 bases, J lost 1 base, and 7 bases lay in between. CDR3 sequence reads: CASSSEVTNEKLFF. In DNA form, the CDR3 reads TGCGCCAGCAGCTCGGAGGTAACTAATGAAAAACTGTTTTTT.

There are many counts of this clone. This chain links TRBV30 with TRBJ1-1; D is unclear. CDR1 is GTSNPN and CDR2 is SVGIG in the germline V gene (reference sequence). This CDR3 has 12 residues. The V end lost 0 bases, the J end lost 7 bases, and 9 bases lay between the germline ends. CDR3 in DNA: TGTGCCTGGAGTGTACGTGGAGATGAAGCTTTCTTT. It is translated as CAWSVRGDEAFF. Supplemented by reference TRBV30 and TRBJ1-1, the full variable domain reads SQTIHQWPATLVQPVGSPLSLECTVEGTSNPNLYWYRQAAGRGLQLLFYSVGIGQISSEVPQNLSASRPQDRQFILSSKKLLLSDSGFYLCAWSVRGDEAFFGQGTRLTVV.

The chain is built from TRBV18 and TRBJ2-3; no reliable D call. Trimming pared 0 bases from V and 1 base from J, leaving 5 bases between. CDR1 is KGHSH, CDR2 LQKENI, per germline. The CDR3 is made up of 14 amino acids. This chain's CDR3 is CASSPPTGTDTQYF. For the CDR3, the DNA is TGTGCCAGCTCACCACCGACGGGCACAGATACGCAGTATTTT.

This clone was counted between two and nine times. The rearrangement uses TRBV9 and TRBJ1-1; 7 nucleotides line up with TRBD1. Germline V gives CDR1 SGDLS, CDR2 YYNGEE. This CDR3 contains 13 residues. Losses at the gene ends were 3 bases for V and 5 bases for J; bases not matched to a gene: 4. CDR3 DNA sequence: TGTGCCAGCAGCGCAGGGGGGGTGACTGAAGCTTTCTTT. It yields the protein CASSAGGVTEAFF.

The rearrangement uses TRBV5-6 and TRBJ2-5; 8 bases align to TRBD1. The V and J ends lost 5 bases and 5 bases, in that order; junction bases with no gene match: 8. The V gene's germline CDR1 is SGHDT and CDR2 YYEEEE. This CDR3 contains 14 residues. CDR3 in amino acids: CASRLPGGGETQYF. CDR3 bases: TGTGCCAGCAGACTACCAGGGGGCGGGGAGACCCAGTACTTC.

This clone showed up just a few times. J is TRBJ1-4 and V is TRBV5-4; 8 bases are a match to TRBD1. V gave up 4 bases and J gave up 0 bases; unmatched junction bases: 5. The CDR3 spans 16 residues. CDR1 SGHNT and CDR2 YYREEE come from the germline V gene (reference sequence). As DNA, the CDR3 is TGTGCCAGCAGCCAAAAGACAGGGGCAACTAATGAAAAACTGTTTTTT. Amino acids: CASSQKTGATNEKLFF.

The chain has TRBV6-1 and TRBJ1-2; the D gene is possibly TRBD1 (6 bases). The CDR3 spans 14 residues. The germline V gene encodes CDR1 MNHNS and CDR2 SASEGT. With 3 bases removed from V and 8 bases from J, the gap between germline ends came to 16 bases. CDR3 bases: TGTGCCAGCAGTGATTGGGGGCGCGGGCTCGGCTACACCTTC. This translates into CASSDWGRGLGYTF.

This clone was seen a handful of times. This chain connects TRBV7-2 to TRBJ2-7; D perhaps matches TRBD2 (6 bases). Germline CDR1 reads SGHTA; CDR2 reads FQGNSA. The CDR3 is made up of 15 amino acids. V lost 1 base and J lost 6, with 16 bases in between. This CDR3 reads CASSLVGGNAREQYF. CDR3 in DNA: TGTGCCAGCAGCTTAGTCGGGGGAAACGCTCGCGAGCAGTACTTC.

This clone was found a few times. This chain uses TRBV6-5 with TRBJ1-6; TRBD1 agrees at 10 bases. This CDR3 contains 15 residues. The V and J ends lost 5 bases and 7 bases, in that order; junction bases with no gene match: 5. Looked up from germline, CDR1 is MNHEY and CDR2 is SVGAGI. This CDR3 reads CASSPGQGRNSPLHF. CDR3 DNA sequence: TGTGCCAGCAGTCCGGGACAGGGGCGAAATTCACCCCTCCACTTT.

This rearrangement joins TRBV2 to TRBJ1-6, with D perhaps matching TRBD1 (6 bases). Germline CDR1 is SNHLY and CDR2 is FYNNEI. V shed 3 bases and J shed 7 bases, with 16 bases lying between them. The CDR3 runs 16 residues. CDR3 protein: CASSEPGARGNSPLHF. CDR3 DNA sequence: TGTGCCAGCAGTGAGCCAGGGGCCCGAGGGAATTCACCCCTCCACTTT.

The chain is built from TRBV5-1 and TRBJ2-3; D is unclear. Deletions cut 2 bases from V and 3 bases from J, with 7 bases between. The CDR3 is 13 amino acids. Germline CDR1 reads SGHRS; CDR2 reads YFSETQ. The CDR3, as DNA: TGCGCCAGCAGCTTATCCCAGACAGATACGCAGTATTTT. Translated, it gives CASSLSQTDTQYF.

This chain connects TRBV19 to TRBJ2-7; the D gene could be TRBD1 or TRBD2 (5 bases each). Trimming took 7 bases from V and 2 from J, leaving 15 bases between them. Looked up from germline, CDR1 is LNHDA and CDR2 is SQIVND (reference sequence). The CDR3 is 14 amino acids. The CDR3 DNA is TGTGCCAGTACCCCGGGACGGGCAGCCTACGAGCAGTACTTC. Protein sequence: CASTPGRAAYEQYF.